Shown below are 27 T cell receptor beta chains from a single sample sequenced in a study of T cell changes during pregnancy in multiple sclerosis. TCRdb keeps only in-frame clones here, not all; method: immunoSEQ multiplex PCR. In the table there are about 55,000 clones, about 90% of which are singletons. The sample consisted of CD4+ T cells from peripheral blood mononuclear cells, taken in the first trimester of pregnancy. The receptors shown here come from a female donor with multiple sclerosis, enrolled in a pregnancy study.

This chain uses TRBV27 with TRBJ2-2, with 9 bases aligning to TRBD2. V was clipped by 5 bases and J by 4 bases; unmatched bases: 5. CDR1 is MNHEY and CDR2 is SMNVEV in the germline V gene (reference sequence). The length of the CDR3 is 15 residues. The CDR3 spells CASSPLAGGTGELFF. In DNA, the CDR3 is TGTGCCAGCAGTCCACTAGCGGGTGGCACCGGGGAGCTGTTTTTT.

This chain links TRBV7-2 with TRBJ2-2; D may be TRBD1 (5 bases). The CDR3 loop spans 15 amino acids. Trimming stripped 3 bases from V and 1 base from J, with 9 bases between. Germline V lookup: CDR1 SGHTA, CDR2 FQGNSA. The CDR3 nucleotides read TGTGCCAGCAGCTTCCTTCAGGGGAACACCGGGGAGCTGTTTTTT. Protein: CASSFLQGNTGELFF. The full variable domain, rest sourced from reference TRBV7-2 and TRBJ2-2, is GAGVSQSPSNKVTEKGKDVELRCDPISGHTALYWYRQSLGQGLEFLIYFQGNSAPDKSGLPSDRFSAERTGGSVSTLTIQRTQQEDSAVYLCASSFLQGNTGELFFGEGSRLTVL.

The chain carries TRBV27 and TRBJ2-7; D might be TRBD2 (6 bases). Trimming stripped 7 bases from V and 0 bases from J, with 16 bases between. This CDR3 region has 15 residues. In germline, CDR1 is MNHEY, CDR2 SMNVEV (reference sequence). CDR3 nucleotides: TGTGCCAGCAACACCTTCCTAGCGCCCTCCTACGAGCAGTACTTC. Translated: CASNTFLAPSYEQYF.

The V gene is TRBV7-3, the J gene TRBJ1-2, with D possibly matching TRBD1 (5 bases). Germline CDR1 SGHTA, CDR2 FQGTGA. This CDR3 comprises 13 residues. V was pared by 5 bases and J by 6 bases, with 13 bases between. The DNA of the CDR3 is TGTGCCAGCAGCCGGACCCCGGGGGATGGCTACACCTTC. Amino acids: CASSRTPGDGYTF.

The rearrangement uses TRBV2 and TRBJ2-7, with 7 bases matching TRBD1. This CDR3 contains 14 residues. The V and J ends lost 7 bases and 4 bases, in that order; junction bases with no gene match: 10. Germline assignment: CDR1 SNHLY and CDR2 FYNNEI. CDR3 residues: CASTRQGAQYEQYF. The CDR3 DNA follows: TGTGCCAGCACCAGACAGGGAGCTCAGTACGAGCAGTACTTC.

The rearrangement links TRBV5-6 to TRBJ2-1; 7 nucleotides line up with TRBD2. Germline loops: CDR1 SGHDT, CDR2 YYEEEE. The CDR3 length is 16 residues. V lost 0 bases and J lost 4; bases outside the gene matches: 7. The CDR3 DNA is TGTGCCAGCAGCTTGGAACTAGCGAACGTATACAATGAGCAGTTCTTC. Amino acid sequence: CASSLELANVYNEQFF.

This rearrangement joins TRBV18 to TRBJ2-3, with a weak D call TRBD1 (6 bases). From germline, CDR1 is KGHSH and CDR2 LQKENI. The CDR3 covers 16 residues. Between the trimmed V and J ends, which lost 2 bases and 1 base, there was a span of 13 bases. The CDR3 region is CASSPGTGFGTDTQYF. The DNA of the CDR3 is TGTGCCAGCTCACCAGGTACAGGGTTTGGCACAGATACGCAGTATTTT.

This chain joins TRBV2 and TRBJ2-3; 11 bases match TRBD2. CDR3 length: 14 amino acids. From germline, CDR1 is SNHLY and CDR2 FYNNEI. Germline trimming cut 6 bases from V and 5 bases from J; bases unmatched to any gene: 4. CDR3 nucleotide sequence: TGTGCCAGCAGCCCTACTAGCGGGAGAGATACGCAGTATTTT. This codes for CASSPTSGRDTQYF.

The V gene is TRBV2, the J gene TRBJ2-7; the match to TRBD2 covers 13 bases. CDR1 and CDR2 from the germline V gene are SNHLY and FYNNEI. V dropped 8 bases and J dropped 0; count of bases not matched to a gene: 7. CDR3 size: 16 residues. The CDR3 region is CASGRWTSGSSYEQYF. The CDR3, as DNA: TGTGCCAGCGGCCGATGGACTAGCGGGAGCTCCTACGAGCAGTACTTC.

The rearrangement links TRBV19 to TRBJ2-2; D is possibly TRBD1 (6 bases). The CDR3 length is 15 residues. The V end lost 10 bases, the J end lost 4 bases, and 19 bases lay between the germline ends. Germline V gives CDR1 LNHDA, CDR2 SQIVND (reference sequence). The CDR3 region has the DNA TGTGCCACCTCCTTGGCAGGGGTGGGCACCGGGGAGCTGTTTTTT. This translates into CATSLAGVGTGELFF.

The CDR3 nucleotides are TGTGCCACCAGACAGACGAACTATGGCTACACCTTC. As protein: CATRQTNYGYTF. The chain carries TRBV19 and TRBJ1-2, with a possible D match to TRBD1 (5 bases). This CDR3 is 12 amino acids long. Germline lookup yields CDR1 LNHDA and CDR2 SQIVND (reference sequence). V dropped 10 bases and J dropped 2 bases, with 11 bases sitting between them. The whole variable domain, remainder taken from reference TRBV19 and TRBJ1-2, is DGGITQSPKYLFRKEGQNVTLSCEQNLNHDAMYWYRQDPGQGLRLIYYSQIVNDFQKGDIAEGYSVSREKKESFPLTVTSAQKNPTAFYLCATRQTNYGYTFGSGTRLTVV.

The chain employs TRBV2 and TRBJ2-7; 7 bases agree with TRBD2. The CDR3 has 17 residues. V lost 6 bases and J lost 3; bases outside the gene matches: 17. The V gene's germline CDR1 is SNHLY and CDR2 FYNNEI. The CDR3 DNA sequence: TGTGCCAGCAGCCGCCGCCCTACGCCGGCTAGCGGCTACGAGCAGTACTTC. Protein product: CASSRRPTPASGYEQYF.

The V and J genes are TRBV14 and TRBJ2-5, with a weak D call TRBD1 (6 bases). Trimming left V 5 bases short and J 2 bases short, with 15 bases between. Germline V gene lookup returns CDR1 SGHDN and CDR2 FVKESK. There are 15 residues in the CDR3. Here the CDR3 reads CASSVDRRIQETQYF. The CDR3 DNA sequence: TGTGCCAGCAGCGTAGACAGGCGAATACAAGAGACCCAGTACTTC.

V usage is TRBV5-6 and J usage is TRBJ1-5, with D perhaps TRBD1 (5 bases). V shed 1 base and J shed 2 bases, with 10 bases lying between them. Germline assignment: CDR1 SGHDT and CDR2 YYEEEE. CDR3 length: 15 residues. The CDR3 DNA follows: TGTGCCAGCAGCTTGTCAGGGAGGGGCAATCAGCCCCAGCATTTT. It translates to CASSLSGRGNQPQHF. The whole variable domain, remainder taken from reference TRBV5-6 and TRBJ1-5, is DAGVTQSPTHLIKTRGQQVTLRCSPKSGHDTVSWYQQALGQGPQFIFQYYEEEERQRGNFPDRFSGHQFPNYSSELNVNALLLGDSALYLCASSLSGRGNQPQHFGDGTRLSIL.

The genes are TRBV5-1 and TRBJ1-4; D is uncertain. Deletions cut 4 bases from V and 6 bases from J, with 19 bases between. CDR1 and CDR2 (germline): SGHRS, YFSETQ. The CDR3 is 16 residues long. CDR3 amino acids: CASSPGGRAGDEKLFF. The CDR3 DNA is TGCGCCAGCAGCCCCGGAGGTCGGGCGGGTGATGAAAAACTGTTTTTT. Looking up the rest from reference TRBV5-1 and TRBJ1-4 gives the full variable domain: KAGVTQTPRYLIKTRGQQVTLSCSPISGHRSVSWYQQTPGQGLQFLFEYFSETQRNKGNFPGRFSGRQFSNSRSEMNVSTLELGDSALYLCASSPGGRAGDEKLFFGSGTQLSVL.

This chain links TRBV11-2 with TRBJ2-3; 9 bases match TRBD2. The CDR3 runs 15 residues. Unmatched junction bases numbered 4, after V lost 1 base and J lost 5 bases. CDR1 and CDR2 from the germline V gene are SGHAT and FQNNGV. The CDR3 nucleotides read TGTGCCAGCAGCTTAGGTTCACTAGCGGGAGATACGCAGTATTTT. It encodes CASSLGSLAGDTQYF.

The chain joins TRBV11-3 to TRBJ2-5; 12 bases are a match to TRBD1. J lost 5 bases, V lost 5 bases, and 6 bases had no gene match. The CDR3 has 15 amino acids. The germline gives CDR1 SGHNT, CDR2 YENEEA. The CDR3, as DNA: TGTGCCAGCAGCCCCGGGACAGGGGGCAGGGAGACCCAGTACTTC. It encodes CASSPGTGGRETQYF. Drawing the rest from reference TRBV11-3 and TRBJ2-5, the complete variable domain is EAGVVQSPRYKIIEKKQPVAFWCNPISGHNTLYWYLQNLGQGPELLIRYENEEAVDDSQLPKDRFSAERLKGVDSTLKIQPAELGDSAVYLCASSPGTGGRETQYFGPGTRLLVL.

The chain is built from TRBV18 and TRBJ1-5, with TRBD1 matching 9 bases. Germline trimming cut 4 bases from V and 7 bases from J; bases unmatched to any gene: 11. The CDR3 extends over 16 amino acids. Germline assignment: CDR1 KGHSH and CDR2 LQKENI. CDR3 coding DNA: TGTGCCAGCTCACAAAACCGGGACAGGGTGGGGCAGCCCCAGCATTTT. Encoded protein: CASSQNRDRVGQPQHF.

The chain carries TRBV29-1 and TRBJ2-2, with D maybe TRBD1 (6 bases). Germline V gives CDR1 SQVTM, CDR2 ANQGSEA. Between the trimmed V and J ends, which lost 7 bases and 0 bases, there was a span of 15 bases. The CDR3 spans 15 residues. The CDR3 nucleotides read TGCAGCGCCAGGGTGGGGGCCTCGAACACCGGGGAGCTGTTTTTT. Translating it yields CSARVGASNTGELFF.

The J gene is TRBJ2-5, the V gene TRBV18; D ambiguous. Trimming stripped 1 base from V and 0 bases from J, with 6 bases between. Germline V gives CDR1 KGHSH, CDR2 LQKENI. CDR3 length: 14 residues. The CDR3 protein is CASSPRVYQETQYF. The DNA of the CDR3 is TGTGCCAGCTCACCACGAGTGTACCAAGAGACCCAGTACTTC.

This clone was recorded only once. V and J are TRBV28 and TRBJ2-1; D gene ambiguous. Germline V gene lookup returns CDR1 MDHEN and CDR2 SYDVKM. With 6 bases removed from V and 7 bases from J, the gap between germline ends came to 22 bases. This CDR3 is built from 16 residues. CDR3 sequence: CASRTLTADRRNEQFF. The DNA of the CDR3 is TGTGCCAGCAGAACTCTGACTGCCGACCGAAGGAATGAGCAGTTCTTC.

The gene calls are TRBV7-8 and TRBJ1-5; 8 bases map to TRBD1. Germline CDR1 and CDR2: SGHVS and FQNEAQ. The junction had 15 bases not matched to a gene; V was cut back by 5 bases and J by 6 bases. The CDR3 is made up of 17 amino acids. CDR3 coding DNA: TGTGCCAGCAGCCCTAGGGGGGACAGGTTGATATCTCAGCCCCAGCATTTT. Translated, it gives CASSPRGDRLISQPQHF. Supplemented by reference TRBV7-8 and TRBJ1-5, the full variable domain reads GAGVSQSPRYKVAKRGQDVALRCDPISGHVSLFWYQQALGQGPEFLTYFQNEAQLDKSGLPSDRFFAERPEGSVSTLKIQRTQQEDSAVYLCASSPRGDRLISQPQHFGDGTRLSIL.

This clone was seen a single time. The chain carries TRBV6-5 and TRBJ1-1; D gene uncertain. V was clipped by 0 bases and J by 10 bases, with 18 bases between them. This CDR3 comprises 15 residues. Looked up from germline, CDR1 is MNHEY and CDR2 is SVGAGI. DNA for the CDR3: TGTGCCAGCAGTTACTCGAGGGTTAATGCAGGCACAGCTTTCTTT. Its protein product is CASSYSRVNAGTAFF.

This clone was observed once. The chain recombines TRBV5-4 with TRBJ2-7; TRBD2 matches at 9 bases. In germline, CDR1 is SGHNT, CDR2 YYREEE (reference sequence). J lost 2 bases, V lost 0 bases, and 6 bases had no gene match. This CDR3 comprises 16 residues. The CDR3 region has the DNA TGTGCCAGCAGCTTGGGAGCGGGAGGCGCCCCCTACGAGCAGTACTTC. This encodes CASSLGAGGAPYEQYF.

The chain carries TRBV27 and TRBJ2-3; D not resolved. This CDR3 comprises 14 residues. Germline loops: CDR1 MNHEY, CDR2 SMNVEV (reference sequence). Trimming shortened V by 6 bases and J by 2 bases, and 12 bases separated the two germline ends. The CDR3 coding sequence is TGTGCCAGCAGCCGACTCGACCACACAGATACGCAGTATTTT. Translating it yields CASSRLDHTDTQYF.

This clone was seen just once. V and J are TRBV7-2 and TRBJ1-1; TRBD1 aligns across 8 bases. The CDR3 runs 12 residues. Per the germline V gene, CDR1 is SGHTA and CDR2 is FQGNSA. The junction had 2 bases not matched to a gene; V was cut back by 3 bases and J by 8 bases. CDR3 residues: CASSFGDREAFF. CDR3 coding DNA: TGTGCCAGCAGCTTTGGGGACAGGGAAGCTTTCTTT.

This clone came up once. The chain joins TRBV19 to TRBJ2-3; possibly TRBD1 for D (6 bases). Germline V gene sequence: CDR1 LNHDA, CDR2 SQIVND (reference sequence). The CDR3 consists of 17 residues. V was trimmed by 5 bases and J by 6 bases, leaving 24 bases between them. The CDR3 bases are TGTGCCAGTAGTGTTCACCGGGACACGACATACGGGGATACGCAGTATTTT. The encoded protein is CASSVHRDTTYGDTQYF.